The 27 T cell receptor beta chains below come from one sample, sequenced in a study of STAT5B mutations in CD4+ large granular lymphocyte leukemia. The method was immunoSEQ multiplex PCR; TCRdb's version includes in-frame clones alone and lacks a portion of them. This sample yields 20,000 to 25,000 clones, of which approximately 75% are seen a single time; roughly 4% belongs to the top ten. Sequencing was performed on CD4+ T cells from blood buffy coats. The receptors come from a human donor in good health.

The J gene is TRBJ2-3, the V gene TRBV5-4; D gene unclear. The CDR3 is 16 amino acids. V lost 1 base and J 2 bases, leaving 14 bases between the germline ends. The germline V gene encodes CDR1 SGHNT and CDR2 YYREEE (reference sequence). The CDR3 DNA follows: TGTGCCAGCAGCTTGCGGCTAGGCGGCCCCACAGATACGCAGTATTTT. Translating it yields CASSLRLGGPTDTQYF.

This clone has just a few counts. The chain carries TRBV2 and TRBJ2-7; maybe TRBD1 (7 bases). Trimming stripped 4 bases from V and 3 bases from J, with 13 bases between. The CDR3 spans 14 residues. Germline CDR1 and CDR2: SNHLY and FYNNEI. DNA of the CDR3: TGTGCCAGCAGTGGCGGGACAGCCATCTACGAGCAGTACTTC. Protein sequence: CASSGGTAIYEQYF.

The V gene is TRBV2, the J gene TRBJ2-7, with D tentatively TRBD2 (6 bases). Germline CDR1 is SNHLY and CDR2 is FYNNEI. The CDR3 has 14 residues. V lost 2 bases to trimming and J lost 2 bases, with 10 bases between them. Written as DNA, the CDR3 is TGTGCCAGCAGTGAATGGCGGGGACCCTACGAGCAGTACTTC. It yields the protein CASSEWRGPYEQYF.

In this sample, this clone turned up a few times. The chain couples TRBV7-9 to TRBJ1-2; D remains unclear. This CDR3 is 13 amino acids long. The germline V and J ends were trimmed by 5 bases and 10 bases, with 17 bases remaining between them. Germline loops: CDR1 SEHNR, CDR2 FQNEAQ (reference sequence). CDR3 bases: TGTGCCAGCAGCCCCGACTCTACTATTCTCTACACCTTC. This sequence encodes CASSPDSTILYTF. Using reference TRBV7-9 and TRBJ1-2 for the parts outside the CDR3, the full variable domain is DTGVSQNPRHKITKRGQNVTFRCDPISEHNRLYWYRQTLGQGPEFLTYFQNEAQLEKSRLLSDRFSAERPKGSFSTLEIQRTEQGDSAMYLCASSPDSTILYTFGSGTRLTVV.

The table lists this clone with a count of one. The chain combines TRBV28 with TRBJ2-3; 12 bases map to TRBD2. The CDR3 is 20 amino acids. Per germline, CDR1 MDHEN and CDR2 SYDVKM. J gave up 2 bases and V 6 bases, and 18 bases lay outside the gene matches. The CDR3 spells CASSPPPGTSGSRNTDTQYF. The DNA of the CDR3 is TGTGCCAGCAGCCCCCCTCCGGGGACTAGCGGGTCGAGGAACACAGATACGCAGTATTTT.

The CDR3 spells CASSYAEYNEQFF. The CDR3 DNA reads as TGTGCCAGCAGCTATGCGGAGTACAATGAGCAGTTCTTC. The J gene is TRBJ2-1, the V gene TRBV7-6, with D hard to call. Deletions cut 4 bases from V and 4 bases from J, with 8 bases between. The CDR3 consists of 13 residues. Germline CDR1 and CDR2: SGHVS and FNYEAQ.

The chain has TRBV6-1 and TRBJ2-6; D uncertain. The V end was cut by 5 bases, the J end by 1 base, with 6 bases between. The CDR3 is 14 amino acids. Germline CDR1 reads MNHNS; CDR2 reads SASEGT. Written as DNA, the CDR3 is TGTGCCAGCAGTAGATTATCTGGGGCCAACGTCCTGACTTTC. Translated, it gives CASSRLSGANVLTF.

A remark on this clone: Germline and junction disagree at one end, which may indicate a read error. The chain carries TRBV7-7 and TRBJ2-1; 7 nucleotides line up with TRBD2. Germline V CDR1 and CDR2: SSHAT, FNYEAQ (reference sequence). The length of the CDR3 is 13 residues. In nucleotides, the CDR3 is TGTGCTAGCAGCCCGGGACTAAGAAATGAGCAGTTCTTC. Translating gives CASSPGLRNEQFF.

The chain combines TRBV5-4 with TRBJ1-1, with D unresolved. V was trimmed by 3 bases and J by 5 bases, leaving 14 bases between them. The germline CDR1 and CDR2 sequences are SGHNT and YYREEE (reference sequence). The CDR3 runs 14 residues. The CDR3 sequence: CASSSYRAPTEAFF. The CDR3 bases are TGTGCCAGCAGCTCGTACCGGGCTCCGACTGAAGCTTTCTTT.

This clone has just a few counts. The chain is built from TRBV11-1 and TRBJ1-2; no firm D call. Per germline, CDR1 SGHAT and CDR2 FQDESV (reference sequence). The CDR3 totals 13 residues. V shed 1 base and J shed 5 bases, with 8 bases lying between them. The DNA for the CDR3 is TGTGCCAGCAGCTTAGAGGTGGAGTATGGCTACACCTTC. As protein: CASSLEVEYGYTF.

The gene calls are TRBV7-2 and TRBJ2-1, with TRBD2 matching over 11 bases. Germline V gives CDR1 SGHTA, CDR2 FQGNSA. There are 16 residues in the CDR3. The V segment lost 0 bases and the J segment 9 bases; nucleotides outside the gene matches: 7. Here the CDR3 DNA reads TGTGCCAGCAGCTTAGCCGGGACTAGCGGTGGGGGTGAGCAGTTCTTC. Translating gives CASSLAGTSGGGEQFF.

The genes are TRBV7-8 and TRBJ2-1; D perhaps matches TRBD1 (6 bases). The V and J ends lost 5 bases and 5 bases respectively, with 16 bases between them. The CDR3 runs 15 residues. Per germline, CDR1 SGHVS and CDR2 FQNEAQ. CDR3 protein: CASSLDLGAHNEQFF. The DNA for the CDR3 is TGTGCCAGCAGCCTGGACCTGGGGGCACACAATGAGCAGTTCTTC.

This chain connects TRBV19 to TRBJ2-7; D unclear. Germline V gene lookup returns CDR1 LNHDA and CDR2 SQIVND (reference sequence). The V end was cut by 3 bases, the J end by 1 base, with 7 bases between. The CDR3 consists of 13 residues. CDR3 nucleotides: TGTGCCAGTAGTATTGAACTATCCTACGAGCAGTACTTC. It translates to CASSIELSYEQYF.

The chain combines TRBV11-3 with TRBJ2-2; TRBD2 agrees at 10 bases. J gave up 5 bases and V 5 bases, and 5 bases lay outside the gene matches. This CDR3 contains 15 residues. The germline gives CDR1 SGHNT, CDR2 YENEEA. CDR3 amino acids: CASSQAGGATGELFF. In nucleotides, the CDR3 is TGTGCCAGCAGCCAAGCGGGAGGGGCGACCGGGGAGCTGTTTTTT.

This clone appeared once. The J gene is TRBJ2-2, the V gene TRBV30; 7 bases match TRBD2. This CDR3 spans 15 amino acids. Trimming cost V 8 bases and J 1 base; bases outside gene matches: 10. The germline CDR1 and CDR2 sequences are GTSNPN and SVGIG (reference sequence). CDR3 sequence reads: CARGASGLNTGELFF. Here the CDR3 DNA reads TGTGCCCGAGGGGCTAGCGGATTGAACACCGGGGAGCTGTTTTTT.

The chain is built from TRBV7-2 and TRBJ2-7; TRBD2 agrees at 8 bases. This CDR3 spans 17 amino acids. J gave up 6 bases and V 1 base, and 14 bases lay outside the gene matches. Germline V gives CDR1 SGHTA, CDR2 FQGNSA. The CDR3 sequence: CASSLDLAGPGGFEQYF. The CDR3 DNA reads as TGTGCCAGCAGCTTAGATCTAGCGGGCCCGGGGGGGTTCGAGCAGTACTTC.

Regarding this clone: The same CDR3 also results from other DNA sequences found in this sample. This chain uses TRBV6-1 with TRBJ2-7, with 8 bases fitting TRBD1. The CDR3 length is 13 residues. The germline V gene encodes CDR1 MNHNS and CDR2 SASEGT. Trimming removed 6 bases from V and 4 bases from J; junction bases left unmatched: 5. CDR3 residues: CASRGDRLYEQYF. In DNA, the CDR3 is TGTGCCAGCAGGGGGGACAGGCTGTACGAGCAGTACTTC.

The chain recombines TRBV6-5 with TRBJ2-7, with D unclear. Deletions cut 7 bases from V and 3 bases from J, with 13 bases between. The CDR3 sequence is 13 residues long. Germline CDR1 MNHEY, CDR2 SVGAGI. As DNA, the CDR3 is TGTGCCAGCACCCCAAAGGGCCTCTACGAGCAGTACTTC. It specifies CASTPKGLYEQYF.

This clone came up a few times. V gene TRBV6-1 combines with J gene TRBJ2-7; no clear D gene. CDR1 and CDR2 from the germline V gene are MNHNS and SASEGT. The CDR3 spans 13 residues. Trimming stripped 5 bases from V and 0 bases from J, with 8 bases between. The CDR3 DNA follows: TGTGCCAGCAGTAGGGAAAGCTCCTACGAGCAGTACTTC. Translated: CASSRESSYEQYF.

The genes are TRBV5-1 and TRBJ1-2, with 8 bases matching TRBD1. The germline gives CDR1 SGHRS, CDR2 YFSETQ. V shed 3 bases, J shed 3 bases, and the junction held 1 base outside the gene matches. CDR3 length: 13 residues. CDR3: CASSSTGDYGYTF. The CDR3 bases are TGCGCCAGCAGCTCGACAGGGGACTATGGCTACACCTTC.

This chain connects TRBV6-6 to TRBJ1-5; D may be TRBD1 (5 bases). Between the trimmed V and J ends, which lost 6 bases and 5 bases, there was a span of 17 bases. CDR3 length: 15 residues. CDR1 MNHNY and CDR2 SVGAGI come from the germline V gene (reference sequence). CDR3 sequence: CASSLFLLGDQPQHF. The CDR3 bases are TGTGCCAGCAGCCTATTTCTTTTGGGGGATCAGCCCCAGCATTTT.

The genes are TRBV9 and TRBJ1-1, with a tentative D call TRBD1 (6 bases). Germline V gene data show CDR1 as SGDLS and CDR2 as YYNGEE. The CDR3 spans 18 residues. V was cut by 0 bases and J by 1 base, with 19 bases left in between. The DNA of the CDR3 is TGTGCCAGCAGCGTAGGAACTATTGGGAGGGACAAGAACACTGAAGCTTTCTTT. This encodes CASSVGTIGRDKNTEAFF.

J is TRBJ2-3 and V is TRBV7-7, with 8 bases that match TRBD1. The CDR3 has 14 amino acids. V was clipped by 5 bases and J by 1 base; unmatched bases: 2. Germline-derived CDR1 and CDR2 are SSHAT and FNYEAQ (reference sequence). The CDR3 protein is CASSLGQGTDTQYF. The CDR3 nucleotides read TGTGCCAGCAGCCTGGGACAGGGCACAGATACGCAGTATTTT.

The chain recombines TRBV4-1 with TRBJ2-5, with D perhaps TRBD1 or TRBD2 (6 bases each). Germline lookup yields CDR1 MGHRA and CDR2 YSYEKL. This CDR3 spans 16 amino acids. The V and J ends lost 1 base and 5 bases respectively, with 17 bases between them. In DNA form, the CDR3 reads TGCGCCAGCAGCCAAGTTCGTTCTCGGGGGCGGGAGACCCAGTACTTC. Amino acids: CASSQVRSRGRETQYF.

The rearrangement joins TRBV30 to TRBJ1-4; TRBD1 matches 8 bases. This CDR3 spans 14 amino acids. CDR1 is GTSNPN and CDR2 is SVGIG in the germline V gene (reference sequence). V lost 4 bases to trimming and J lost 8 bases; unmatched junction nucleotides: 9. The CDR3 sequence is CAWTSQGAGEKLFF. CDR3 bases: TGTGCCTGGACCTCTCAGGGGGCGGGGGAAAAACTGTTTTTT.

This chain uses TRBV11-3 with TRBJ1-1; 8 nucleotides agree with TRBD1. CDR1 is SGHNT, CDR2 YENEEA, per germline. This CDR3 is built from 14 residues. Trimming took 4 bases from V and 4 from J; bases not matched to a gene: 5. CDR3 nucleotides: TGTGCCAGCAGCTACCAGGGGGCGATCACTGAAGCTTTCTTT. This translates into CASSYQGAITEAFF. Together with reference TRBV11-3 and TRBJ1-1, the CDR3 gives the full variable domain: EAGVVQSPRYKIIEKKQPVAFWCNPISGHNTLYWYLQNLGQGPELLIRYENEEAVDDSQLPKDRFSAERLKGVDSTLKIQPAELGDSAVYLCASSYQGAITEAFFGQGTRLTVV.

Here the CDR3 reads CASSPTLLGAQYF. CDR3 DNA: TGTGCCAGCAGTCCCACCCTCTTGGGGGCCCAGTACTTC. This chain uses TRBV27 with TRBJ2-5, with D perhaps given as TRBD1 or TRBD2 (5 bases each). V was clipped by 5 bases and J by 9 bases, with 16 bases between them. The V gene's germline CDR1 is MNHEY and CDR2 SMNVEV (reference sequence). The CDR3 is 13 residues long.